Listed below are T cell receptor beta chains from one sample, sequenced in a study of cytomegalovirus exposure and HLA in healthy donors. Clones were sequenced by immunoSEQ multiplex PCR, and TCRdb holds only the in-frame ones, with some missing. In the table there are some 240,000 clones, about 90% of which are singletons. Sequencing input: PBMCs. All receptors derive from a woman in her twenties or thirties in good health and CMV-seropositive. CDR3s include the opening cysteine and the closing phenylalanine or tryptophan. A D gene is named only where the DNA matches it firmly. A row's size may be missing; if present it is once, few, many or a size class.

j_gene,d_gene,abundance,v_gene,CDR3aa,CDR3nt
TRBJ2-7,.,.,TRBV7-9,CASSLVGGGPTYPYEQYF,TGTGCCAGCAGCTTAGTGGGGGGTGGCCCTACTTATCCCTACGAGCAGTACTTC
TRBJ2-1,.,once,TRBV27,CASSGSRSSNEQFF,TGTGCCAGCAGTGGGTCTAGATCAAGCAATGAGCAGTTCTTC
TRBJ1-2,.,.,TRBV5-4,CASSRGGLNREIGYTF,TGTGCCAGCAGCCGGGGAGGCCTAAATCGGGAAATAGGCTACACCTTC
TRBJ1-1,.,.,TRBV11-2,CASSLDWANMNTEAFF,TGTGCCAGCAGCTTAGATTGGGCGAACATGAACACTGAAGCTTTCTTT
TRBJ2-3,.,.,TRBV9,CASSVATVPSDTQYF,TGTGCCAGCAGCGTAGCTACAGTTCCCTCGGATACGCAGTATTTT
TRBJ2-7,TRBD2,.,TRBV7-8,CASSFSGRAPEQYF,TGTGCCAGCAGCTTTAGCGGGCGGGCCCCCGAGCAGTACTTC
TRBJ1-2,TRBD1,.,TRBV19,CASSPTGFVVYGYTF,TGTGCCAGTAGCCCGACAGGGTTCGTTGTCTATGGCTACACCTTC
TRBJ2-3,TRBD2,few,TRBV7-3,CASSPAGGADTQYF,TGTGCCAGCAGCCCGGCGGGGGGCGCAGATACGCAGTATTTT
TRBJ2-1,TRBD2,.,TRBV6-4,CASSDSWLAGVAEQFF,TGTGCCAGCAGTGACTCCTGGCTAGCGGGAGTGGCTGAGCAGTTCTTC
TRBJ2-1,TRBD1,.,TRBV19,CASSTTGAGEQFF,TGTGCCAGTAGTACTACAGGGGCGGGTGAGCAGTTCTTC
TRBJ2-1,TRBD2,.,TRBV7-8,CASDHSGRAHNEQFF,TGTGCCAGCGACCATAGCGGGAGGGCCCACAATGAGCAGTTCTTC
TRBJ1-2,.,few,TRBV30,CAWGGRYGYTF,TGTGCCTGGGGCGGGAGATATGGCTACACCTTC
TRBJ1-2,.,.,TRBV19,CASSIDLNRSPTF,TGTGCCAGTAGTATAGATCTCAACAGGTCCCCCACCTTC
TRBJ2-7,TRBD2,.,TRBV7-9,CASSSHGGAPPLSYEQYF,TGTGCCAGCAGCTCCCACGGGGGGGCCCCGCCTCTATCCTACGAGCAGTACTTC
TRBJ2-7,.,few,TRBV7-6,CASSPGDTYYEQYF,TGTGCCAGCAGCCCCGGGGACACCTACTACGAGCAGTACTTC
TRBJ2-7,TRBD2,.,TRBV5-1,CASSPLAGGRSYEQYF,TGCGCCAGCAGCCCGTTAGCGGGAGGGCGCTCCTACGAGCAGTACTTC
TRBJ2-1,.,.,TRBV10-3,CAISESGKGWATAKNEQFF,TGTGCCATCAGTGAGTCCGGGAAAGGGTGGGCGACCGCCAAAAATGAGCAGTTCTTC
TRBJ2-5,TRBD2,.,TRBV28,CASGREVAQYF,TGTGCTAGCGGACGGGAGGTGGCCCAGTACTTC
TRBJ2-1,.,.,TRBV4-1,CASSQRMGLNEQFF,TGCGCCAGCAGCCAACGGATGGGGCTCAATGAGCAGTTCTTC
TRBJ2-7,TRBD1,.,TRBV29-1,CSVIPGQGLYEQYF,TGCAGCGTTATCCCGGGACAGGGACTCTACGAGCAGTACTTC
TRBJ2-1,.,.,TRBV27,CASSLFTGEADLGEQFF,TGTGCCAGCAGTTTATTTACGGGAGAAGCTGACCTGGGTGAGCAGTTCTTC
TRBJ2-5,TRBD1,.,TRBV11-3,CASSYKSTGPVTQYF,TGTGCCAGCAGCTATAAATCGACAGGGCCAGTGACCCAGTACTTC
TRBJ2-1,TRBD2,once,TRBV11-3,CASSPYSGWGDEQFF,TGTGCCAGCAGCCCCTATAGCGGGTGGGGTGATGAGCAGTTCTTC
TRBJ1-5,.,.,TRBV18,CASSLSAGPQPQHF,TGTGCCAGCTCTTTAAGTGCGGGGCCTCAGCCCCAGCATTTT
TRBJ2-3,.,.,TRBV6-5,CASSYSQGDTDTQYF,TGTGCCAGCAGTTACTCTCAGGGTGACACAGATACGCAGTATTTT
TRBJ1-3,.,once,TRBV7-9,CASSLISTLGPGNTIYF,TGTGCCAGCAGCTTGATATCGACCCTGGGCCCTGGAAACACCATATATTTT
TRBJ2-1,TRBD2,.,TRBV11-3,CASSPEGLAGIYNEQFF,TGTGCCAGCAGCCCAGAGGGGCTAGCGGGGATATACAATGAGCAGTTCTTC
TRBJ1-1,.,.,TRBV30,CAWSGRADTEAFF,TGTGCCTGGAGTGGCAGGGCGGACACTGAAGCTTTCTTT
TRBJ1-1,.,few,TRBV9,CASSVQGNTEAFF,TGTGCCAGCAGCGTACAGGGGAACACTGAAGCTTTCTTT
TRBJ1-1,TRBD1,.,TRBV5-1,CASSRGQDTEAFF,TGCGCCAGCAGCCGGGGACAGGACACTGAAGCTTTCTTT
TRBJ1-2,.,once,TRBV6-5,CASSRRYRDGYTF,TGTGCCAGCAGTCGGCGCTACAGGGATGGCTACACCTTC
TRBJ1-1,TRBD1,.,TRBV2,CASSFDRGNTEAFF,TGTGCCAGCAGTTTCGACAGGGGGAACACTGAAGCTTTCTTT
TRBJ1-2,.,.,TRBV5-1,CASSSKEPRRQVSSYGYTF,TGCGCCAGCAGCTCCAAGGAACCACGTAGACAGGTGTCGAGCTATGGCTACACCTTC